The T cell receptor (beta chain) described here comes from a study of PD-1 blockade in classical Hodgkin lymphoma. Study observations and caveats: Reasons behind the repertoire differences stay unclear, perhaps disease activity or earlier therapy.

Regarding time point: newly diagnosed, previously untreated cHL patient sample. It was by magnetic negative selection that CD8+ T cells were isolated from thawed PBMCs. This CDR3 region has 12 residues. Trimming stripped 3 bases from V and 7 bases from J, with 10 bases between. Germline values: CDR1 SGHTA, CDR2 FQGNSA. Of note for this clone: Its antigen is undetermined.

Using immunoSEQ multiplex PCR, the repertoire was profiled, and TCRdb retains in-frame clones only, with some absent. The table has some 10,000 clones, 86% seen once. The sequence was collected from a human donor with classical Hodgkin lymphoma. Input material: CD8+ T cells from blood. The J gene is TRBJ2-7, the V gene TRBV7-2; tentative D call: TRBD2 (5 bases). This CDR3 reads CASSFQRREQYF. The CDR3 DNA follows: TGTGCCAGCAGCTTCCAGCGGAGGGAGCAGTACTTC.